This TCR beta chain was sequenced during a study of CD4+ T cells in melanoma. Germline V gives CDR1 SGHKS, CDR2 YYEKEE (reference sequence). This CDR3 comprises 12 residues. V gave up 0 bases and J gave up 5 bases, with 6 bases separating them. Clones were sequenced by immunoSEQ multiplex PCR, and TCRdb holds only the in-frame ones, with some missing. Of over 100,000 clones listed, approximately 92% are singletons. Sequences were obtained from peripheral blood. This TCR derives from a human donor with melanoma. The chain carries TRBV5-5 and TRBJ2-7; D is undetermined. CDR3 in DNA: TGTGCCAGCAGCTTGGTGCTCCACGAGCAGTACTTC. It is translated as CASSLVLHEQYF. Filled out from reference TRBV5-5 and TRBJ2-7, the complete variable domain reads DAGVTQSPTHLIKTRGQQVTLRCSPISGHKSVSWYQQVLGQGPQFIFQYYEKEERGRGNFPDRFSARQFPNYSSELNVNALLLGDSALYLCASSLVLHEQYFGPGTRLTVT.